Sequencing of this T cell receptor (beta chain) was carried out in a study of cytotoxic CD8 clonotypes in ibrutinib-treated CLL. The data were produced by immunoSEQ multiplex PCR, yet TCRdb's version contains in-frame clones alone and is incomplete. The sample has about 57,000 clones; around 60% are singletons. V lost 2 bases and J lost 7, with 12 bases in between. In germline, CDR1 is MDHEN, CDR2 SYDVKM. This CDR3 spans 14 amino acids. This clone was counted only a few times. The sequences come from PBMCs, collected after 24 months of ibrutinib treatment. The chain recombines TRBV28 with TRBJ2-1; the D gene is possibly TRBD2 (6 bases). This TCR was sampled from a human donor with chronic lymphocytic leukemia. The CDR3 sequence: CASSLRGIRNEQFF. CDR3 DNA sequence: TGTGCCAGCAGTTTACGGGGGATTCGGAATGAGCAGTTCTTC.